This entry concerns a single T cell receptor beta chain. This clonotype has more than one count but fewer than ten. The antigen it recognizes is unknown. Base qualities are not provided; no much larger clone lies one nucleotide away. Clipping removes 3 bases from V and 3 bases from J, with 7 as the unmatched junction base count. The CDR3, cysteine through phenylalanine, is 16 amino acids long. Only CDR3 DNA remains: 48 bases, in frame from the first base. CDR1 is given as SGHVS and CDR2 as FQNEAQ, both from the germline V gene. The iRepertoire nested amplicon-rescue multiplex PCR (arm-PCR) platform was used to amplify TCR alpha and beta CDR3 regions from RNA. The input for one-step reverse transcription and amplification was about 95-450 ng of tissue mRNA or PBMC total RNA. Following bead purification, Illumina adapters were added through a secondary multiplex PCR, and the libraries were then gel-purified between 200 and 400 bp. Demultiplexing relied on internal 6-nucleotide barcodes carried by the libraries. Sequencing of the libraries was done on an Illumina MiSeq using 2x220 or 2x250 nucleotide paired-end reads. In the paper's pipeline: Paired reads were merged with FLASH 1.2.11 and aligned to the GRCh37 human genome with BWA-MEM before extracting TRA and TRB reads. For V and J assignment, an IMGT-derived reference of cassette sequences and CDR3 motifs that included pseudogenes was used. Reads were translated in three frames, and productive CDR3s were defined as those with a C...FGXG motif and no stop codons. A clonotype was defined as a unique combination of a V-J cassette pair and a CDR3 amino acid sequence. Reads were filtered by Hamming distance, thresholded by each sample's sequence error rate in mapped regions. TCRdb passed the public sequencing reads through fastp at Q25 and MiXCR, retaining productive beta sequences. One record per CDR3 amino acid sequence lists the most common genes and DNA. The V and J calls were not made by the authors but by TCRdb's processing. The sample table records more than 100,000 distinct CDR3 sequences; 29% of these occur just once. The top ten clones comprise less than 55% of the sample.

The data are from a study of glioma-infiltrating T cells (TCRdb year 2016). Regarding the complete study: Glioma tissue, non-neoplastic brain tissue and matched peripheral blood mononuclear cells were used as sources from which TCR alpha- and beta-chain repertoires were sequenced. The paired cohort comprised three low-grade glioma patients, roughly 8 primary glioblastoma patients and three non-glioma patients contributing non-neoplastic brain tissue. To gauge divergence between tissue and blood T-cell populations, every tissue-infiltrating repertoire was compared against the peripheral blood repertoire from the same patient.

General findings and caveats noted by the study authors: In non-neoplastic patients, VJ-independent divergence between tissue and blood fell below expectation, whereas in all gliomas, and especially in low-grade gliomas, the divergence rose above expectation. Very few CDR3 sequences were shared between tissue and blood, attributed to high CDR3 diversity and limited sampling. Group comparisons rested on small numbers: three non-neoplastic, three low-grade glioma and roughly 8 glioblastoma patients.

This chain joins TRBV7-8 to TRBJ2-7; 11 bases in the junction line up with TRBD1. The source of this sequence is a human donor with low-grade glioma or glioblastoma, undergoing nonglioma brain surgery, or in good health (not recorded which). Specimen: glioma tissue, nonneoplastic brain tissue, or PBMCs (not recorded which). The DNA sequence is TGTGCCAGCAGCTTCGCGCATGGGACAGGGGGCTACGAGCAGTACTTC. Translated, it gives CASSFAHGTGGYEQYF.